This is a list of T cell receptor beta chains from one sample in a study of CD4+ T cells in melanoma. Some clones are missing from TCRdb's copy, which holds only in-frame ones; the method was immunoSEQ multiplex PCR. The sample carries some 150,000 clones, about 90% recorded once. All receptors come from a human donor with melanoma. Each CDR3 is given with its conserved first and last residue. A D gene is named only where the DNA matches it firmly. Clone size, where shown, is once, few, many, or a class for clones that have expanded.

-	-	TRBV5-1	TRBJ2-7	CASSLNMRGYEQYF	TGCGCCAGCAGCTTGAACATGCGTGGCTACGAGCAGTACTTC
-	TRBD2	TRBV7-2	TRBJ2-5	CASSLTPLAGRQETQYF	TGTGCCAGCAGCCTGACACCCCTAGCGGGGAGGCAAGAGACCCAGTACTTC
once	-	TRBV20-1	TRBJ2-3	CSARLSDTQYF	TGCAGTGCGCGACTCAGTGATACGCAGTATTTT
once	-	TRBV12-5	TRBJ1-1	CASGLEGGRTEAFF	TGTGCTAGTGGTTTGGAGGGGGGGCGCACTGAAGCTTTCTTT
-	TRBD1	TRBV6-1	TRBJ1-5	CASGGQEDQPQHF	TGTGCCAGCGGAGGACAGGAAGATCAGCCCCAGCATTTT
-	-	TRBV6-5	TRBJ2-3	CASSRLVKDTQYF	TGTGCCAGCAGCCGGCTAGTCAAAGATACGCAGTATTTT
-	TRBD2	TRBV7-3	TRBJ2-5	CASSPTAGAETQYF	TGTGCCAGCAGCCCGACAGCGGGGGCAGAGACCCAGTACTTC
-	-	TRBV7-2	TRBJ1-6	CASSLAAHNSPLHF	TGTGCCAGCAGCTTAGCAGCGCACAATTCACCCCTCCACTTT
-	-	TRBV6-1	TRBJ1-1	CASSEGGGRNTEAFF	TGTGCCAGCAGTGAAGGGGGGGGGAGGAACACTGAAGCTTTCTTT
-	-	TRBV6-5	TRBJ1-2	CASSYHNGNYGYTF	TGTGCCAGCAGTTACCATAACGGAAACTATGGCTACACCTTC
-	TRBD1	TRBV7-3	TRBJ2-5	CASSEQGAYGETQYF	TGTGCCAGCAGCGAACAGGGGGCATACGGAGAGACCCAGTACTTC
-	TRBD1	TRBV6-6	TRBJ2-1	CASSHPGTAYNEQFF	TGTGCCAGCAGCCACCCTGGGACAGCCTACAATGAGCAGTTCTTC
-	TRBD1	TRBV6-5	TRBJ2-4	CASSSGGTGAKNIQYF	TGTGCCAGCAGTTCAGGGGGCACAGGGGCCAAAAACATTCAGTACTTC
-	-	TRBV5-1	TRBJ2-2	CASSLAGNGELFF	TGCGCCAGCAGCTTGGCCGGGAACGGGGAGCTGTTTTTT
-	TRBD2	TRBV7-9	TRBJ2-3	CASSPRLAGDRDTQYF	TGTGCCAGCAGCCCACGACTAGCGGGGGACCGGGATACGCAGTATTTT
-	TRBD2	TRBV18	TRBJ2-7	CASSPLAGEYYEQYF	TGTGCCAGCTCACCACTGGCGGGGGAATATTACGAGCAGTACTTC
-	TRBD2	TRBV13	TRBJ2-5	CASSSRGLAQETQYF	TGTGCCAGCAGCTCCCGGGGACTAGCCCAAGAGACCCAGTACTTC
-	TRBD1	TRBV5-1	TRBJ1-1	CASSWAPTGADTEAFF	TGCGCCAGCAGCTGGGCCCCGACAGGGGCGGACACTGAAGCTTTCTTT
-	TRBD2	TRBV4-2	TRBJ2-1	CASSPTGTSVGNEQFF	TGTGCCAGCAGCCCCACCGGGACTAGCGTCGGAAATGAGCAGTTCTTC
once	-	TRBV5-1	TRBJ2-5	CASRDDRGGGETQYF	TGCGCCAGCAGAGACGACAGGGGCGGGGGAGAGACCCAGTACTTC
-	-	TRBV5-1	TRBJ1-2	CASSLQGDYGYTF	TGCGCCAGCAGCTTGCAGGGTGACTATGGCTACACCTTC
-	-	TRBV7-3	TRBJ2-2	CASSSAADNTGELFF	TGTGCCAGCAGCTCGGCAGCTGACAACACCGGGGAGCTGTTTTTT
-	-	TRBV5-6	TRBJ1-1	CASSPQSLNTEAFF	TGTGCCAGCAGCCCACAGAGTTTGAACACTGAAGCTTTCTTT